The T cell receptor (beta chain) described here comes from a study of shared clonotypes between healthy human individuals. Study-wide context: The cohort comprised a couple of women and a few men. Their ages spanned 18 to 49 years. Three plates were used per donor for CD4 naive, three for CD4 memory, two for CD8 naive and one for CD8 memory. Overall study results and limits: In general, naive subsets displayed greater estimated richness than memory subsets did.

Some clones are missing from TCRdb's copy, which holds only in-frame ones; the method was immunoSEQ multiplex PCR. Found here are around 2.1 million clones, 85% to 95% of them singletons; the top ten hold 1.5% to 2%. Only CD45RO-negative cells positively selected for CCR7 counted as naive CD8 cells, so terminally differentiated effector memory CD45RA+ cells were excluded. Trimming removed 5 bases from V and 4 bases from J; junction bases left unmatched: 9. Per germline, CDR1 SGHAT and CDR2 FQNNGV. The CDR3 contains 15 residues. Notes on this clone: Its antigen is currently unknown.

The J gene is TRBJ2-3, the V gene TRBV11-2, with TRBD2 matching over 7 bases. Sequenced input: naive CD8+ T cells from PBMCs. The sequence derives from a man younger than 35 in good health. Some clones in this sample may be carry-over from other donors' samples. CDR3 in DNA: TGTGCCAGCAGCCCCCCGCGGGAGAACCCAGATACGCAGTATTTT. Translation: CASSPPRENPDTQYF.